This TCR beta chain was sequenced for a study of blood T cell repertoires in COVID-19. About the research overall: Some COVID-19 samples were acute and others convalescent; all came from the United States, Italy and Spain. Sources were T cells, B-cell-depleted T cells, or PBMCs; the material itself was cDNA or gDNA.

As handled by the study authors: Amplification of reference gene primers provided the estimated nucleated cell counts. Libraries were prepared by immunoSEQ multiplex PCR; TCRdb keeps only in-frame clonotypes and omits some of them. V and J calls and clone size are as listed in that table; D and trimming were resolved from the DNA. This table has tens of thousands of clones, approximately 80% appearing once. Germline trimming cut 5 bases from V and 2 bases from J; bases unmatched to any gene: 3. This CDR3 region has 14 residues. From germline, CDR1 is MNHEY and CDR2 SVGEGT. It was during active infection that Seattle patients were enrolled and then longitudinally followed.

Material: peripheral blood. The sequence was obtained from a man aged 25 to 40 with COVID-19, enrolled during active disease. The J gene is TRBJ1-5, the V gene TRBV6-2 or TRBV6-3, with 7 positions matching TRBD1. CDR3 sequence (DNA): TGTGCCAGCAGTCGACAGGGAGGCAATCAGCCCCAGCATTTT. Translating it yields CASSRQGGNQPQHF.